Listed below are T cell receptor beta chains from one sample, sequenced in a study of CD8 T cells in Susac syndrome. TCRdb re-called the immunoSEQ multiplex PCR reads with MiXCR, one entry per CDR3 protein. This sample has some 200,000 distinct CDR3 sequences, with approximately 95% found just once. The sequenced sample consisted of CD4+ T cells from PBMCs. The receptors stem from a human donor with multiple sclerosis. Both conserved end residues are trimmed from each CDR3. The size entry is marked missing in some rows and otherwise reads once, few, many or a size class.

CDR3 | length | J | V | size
ASSTAGSSYEQY | 12 | TRBJ2-7 | TRBV5-1 | once
ASRDTQY | 7 | TRBJ2-3 | TRBV2 | NA
ASRPGQLGQNIQY | 13 | TRBJ2-4 | TRBV6-5 | NA
ASSQAQGLYEQY | 12 | TRBJ2-7 | TRBV3-1 | NA
ASSLGGKDTQY | 11 | TRBJ2-3 | TRBV7-2 | NA
ASLGYGQASSYEQY | 14 | TRBJ2-7 | TRBV28 | NA
AWSVLSEQY | 9 | TRBJ2-7 | TRBV30 | NA
ASGGDRGLGNTEAF | 14 | TRBJ1-1 | TRBV23-1 | once
ASSEGTVGAH | 10 | TRBJ1-5 | TRBV2 | NA
SASPTSGYNEQF | 12 | TRBJ2-1 | TRBV20-1 | NA
SAPWAGEDIQY | 11 | TRBJ2-4 | TRBV20-1 | NA
ASTQTNLEDEQY | 12 | TRBJ2-7 | TRBV12-3/TRBV12-4 | NA
ASSIAGGRFEQF | 12 | TRBJ2-1 | TRBV12-3/TRBV12-4 | NA
ASSSMGPGETQY | 12 | TRBJ2-5 | TRBV7-9 | NA
SVEVRGRAGGYT | 12 | TRBJ1-2 | TRBV29-1 | NA
ASSQRAGELF | 10 | TRBJ2-2 | TRBV3-1 | NA
ASSQGTAGNTEAF | 13 | TRBJ1-1 | TRBV3-1 | NA
ASSPPNQETQY | 11 | TRBJ2-5 | TRBV13 | few
ASSIPPAGANEQY | 13 | TRBJ2-7 | TRBV4-1 | NA
ASSPIADGHNEQF | 13 | TRBJ2-1 | TRBV7-2 | NA
ASSPAGVNEQF | 11 | TRBJ2-1 | TRBV5-4 | NA
ASTLQGAEQF | 10 | TRBJ2-1 | TRBV2 | once
ASSSRTSGTSGANVLT | 16 | TRBJ2-6 | TRBV7-3 | NA
ASSWGTSGYRNEQF | 14 | TRBJ2-1 | TRBV12-3/TRBV12-4 | once
ASSSNRVNSPLH | 12 | TRBJ1-6 | TRBV7-2 | NA
ASSPPHPALAVNTEAF | 16 | TRBJ1-1 | TRBV3-1 | NA
ASSLAGLSYEQY | 12 | TRBJ2-7 | TRBV27 | NA
SVHRGHTEAF | 10 | TRBJ1-1 | TRBV29-1 | NA
ASSLVNQETQY | 11 | TRBJ2-5 | TRBV5-4 | NA
SVVNRGLAF | 9 | TRBJ1-1 | TRBV29-1 | NA
SVETGQGAPGELF | 13 | TRBJ2-2 | TRBV29-1 | NA
AWVPGLAGAGANVLT | 15 | TRBJ2-6 | TRBV30 | NA
AWAPGNTEAF | 10 | TRBJ1-1 | TRBV30 | NA
ATALGDRSPLH | 11 | TRBJ1-6 | TRBV5-1 | once
SARAGTGGLGYT | 12 | TRBJ1-2 | TRBV20-1 | NA
ASSQYRNSPLH | 11 | TRBJ1-6 | TRBV13 | NA
ASSGQPSNQPQH | 12 | TRBJ1-5 | TRBV10-2 | NA
SAGGGSQPQH | 10 | TRBJ1-5 | TRBV20-1 | NA
ASSLEGHSMNTEAF | 14 | TRBJ1-1 | TRBV5-1 | NA
SVAVLGQIEKLF | 12 | TRBJ1-4 | TRBV29-1 | NA
ASSLPAGEQY | 10 | TRBJ2-7 | TRBV9 | once
SGVGPGETQY | 10 | TRBJ2-5 | TRBV29-1 | NA
SAREGGRNQPQH | 12 | TRBJ1-5 | TRBV29-1 | NA
ASSPEVPLPGNEQF | 14 | TRBJ2-1 | TRBV4-1 | NA
ASSPGGSYNEQF | 12 | TRBJ2-1 | TRBV25-1 | few
ASSVTQTTLPLH | 12 | TRBJ1-6 | TRBV9 | NA
ASSSSSHSYEQY | 12 | TRBJ2-7 | TRBV7-3 | NA
SATSPWLASYEQY | 13 | TRBJ2-7 | TRBV20-1 | NA
SAHPPGRPDTQY | 12 | TRBJ2-3 | TRBV20-1 | once
ASSPLSTQY | 9 | TRBJ2-3 | TRBV12-3/TRBV12-4 | NA
ASSPPGGGHTDTQY | 14 | TRBJ2-3 | TRBV18 | NA